This T cell receptor (beta chain) was sequenced during a study of cytomegalovirus exposure and HLA in healthy donors. Whole-study results and caveats: In a later analysis, the majority of CMV-associated beta chains seemingly showed HLA restriction. A few chains tied to CMV proved CMV antigen-specific in vitro. Reports state that TCR beta sequences accurately predicted most subjects' HLA-A and HLA-B alleles.

As regards this clone: As yet, its antigen is unknown.

The study ran its PCR with 60 Vbeta and 13 Jbeta primers. Sequenced by immunoSEQ multiplex PCR; TCRdb stores in-frame clones only, minus some. The sample contains roughly 100,000 clones, approximately 82% of which appear only once. Sequences were obtained from PBMCs. The clonotype was recovered from a man aged 40-55 years in good health and CMV-seropositive.

This chain's CDR3 is CASSLWANEQFF. The DNA of the CDR3 is TGTGCCAGCAGTTTATGGGCCAATGAGCAGTTCTTC. V gene TRBV28 combines with J gene TRBJ2-1; D gene ambiguous. The V end lost 0 bases, the J end lost 6 bases, and 3 bases lay between the germline ends. This CDR3 has 12 amino acids. Germline V gene sequence: CDR1 MDHEN, CDR2 SYDVKM.